This TCR beta chain was sequenced for a study of T cells in Graves' hyperthyroidism and ophthalmopathy. Study conclusions and caveats: Most thyroid-expanded clonotypes above 0.001 were also found in blood.

The length of the CDR3 is 13 residues. Trimming took 11 bases from V and 1 from J, leaving 13 bases between them. RNA transcripts gave rise to amplified TCR beta CDR3 regions. First-round RT-PCR of the TCR CDR3 relied on the HTBI primer set. TCRdb redid the calling of the multiplex PCR reads with MiXCR, one entry per CDR3 protein. The sample lists roughly 360,000 distinct CDR3 sequences, roughly 14% occurring once. This clonotype was recorded a few times. Its antigen is still unknown. The clonotype originates from a young man with Graves' hyperthyroidism that later progressed to Graves' ophthalmopathy. The sample consisted of blood. The chain recombines TRBV12-3 or TRBV12-4 with TRBJ2-3; the D gene is possibly TRBD2 (6 bases). CDR3 DNA sequence: TGTGCCGGAGGGAACGGGGGCACAGATACGCAGTATTTT. It specifies CAGGNGGTDTQYF.